This T cell receptor (beta chain) emerged from a study of early T cells in non-severe SARS-CoV-2 infection. Study at large: Bulk RNA isolated from unsorted whole blood underwent sequencing; chains were not paired.

This CDR3 is 17 amino acids long. V gave up 5 bases and J gave up 4 bases; unmatched junction bases: 11. Germline CDR1 and CDR2: SGHVS and FNYEAQ. Individually, cDNA molecules had unique molecular identifiers attached to them. MiXCR was run by TCRdb on the 5' RACE reads, yielding one entry per CDR3 protein. The repertoire holds tens of thousands of distinct CDR3 sequences, with more than 9% as singletons. General study findings and limits: Missing private and CD4 specificities, VDJdb matching favored anti-spike CD8 responses.

The sample holds many counts of this clonotype. Its antigen is unidentified. The material sequenced was whole blood. This receptor was identified in an adult who was a healthcare worker with PCR-confirmed SARS-CoV-2 infection or an uninfected control (not recorded which). The chain employs TRBV7-6 and TRBJ2-3, with 11 bases identical to TRBD2. CDR3 region: CASSPRISGRAADTQYF. The CDR3 DNA reads TGTGCCAGCAGCCCGAGAATTAGCGGGAGGGCAGCAGATACGCAGTATTTT.